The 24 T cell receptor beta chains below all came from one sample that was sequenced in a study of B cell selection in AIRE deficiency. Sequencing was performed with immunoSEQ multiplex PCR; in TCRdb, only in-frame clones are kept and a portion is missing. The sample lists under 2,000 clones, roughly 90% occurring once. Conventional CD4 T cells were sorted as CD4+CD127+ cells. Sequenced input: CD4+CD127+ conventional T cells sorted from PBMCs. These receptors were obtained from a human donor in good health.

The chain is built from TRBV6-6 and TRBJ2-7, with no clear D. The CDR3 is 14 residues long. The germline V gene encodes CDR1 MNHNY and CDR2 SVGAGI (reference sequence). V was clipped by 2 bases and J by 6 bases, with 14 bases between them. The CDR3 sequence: CASSYGMGLVEQYF. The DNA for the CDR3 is TGTGCCAGCAGTTACGGGATGGGGTTGGTCGAGCAGTACTTC.

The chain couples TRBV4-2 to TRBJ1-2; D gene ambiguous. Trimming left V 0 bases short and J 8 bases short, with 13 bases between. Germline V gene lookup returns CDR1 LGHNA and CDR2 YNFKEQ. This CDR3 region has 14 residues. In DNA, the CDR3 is TGTGCCAGCAGCCAAGAGAGGGCTGTAAGGGGCTACACCTTC. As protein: CASSQERAVRGYTF.

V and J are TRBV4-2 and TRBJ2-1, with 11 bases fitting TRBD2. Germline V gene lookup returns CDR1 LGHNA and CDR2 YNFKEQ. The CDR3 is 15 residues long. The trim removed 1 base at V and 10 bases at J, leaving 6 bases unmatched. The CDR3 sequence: CASSQVLAGVGEQFF. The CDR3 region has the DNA TGTGCCAGCAGCCAAGTACTAGCGGGAGTCGGGGAGCAGTTCTTC.

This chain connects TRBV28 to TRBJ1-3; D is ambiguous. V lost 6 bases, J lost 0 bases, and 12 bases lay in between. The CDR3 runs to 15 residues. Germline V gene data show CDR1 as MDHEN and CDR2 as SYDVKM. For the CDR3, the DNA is TGTGCCAGCAGCCGTGGGTTACCCTCTGGAAACACCATATATTTT. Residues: CASSRGLPSGNTIYF. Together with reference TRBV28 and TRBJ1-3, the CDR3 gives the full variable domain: DVKVTQSSRYLVKRTGEKVFLECVQDMDHENMFWYRQDPGLGLRLIYFSYDVKMKEKGDIPEGYSVSREKKERFSLILESASTNQTSMYLCASSRGLPSGNTIYFGEGSWLTVV.

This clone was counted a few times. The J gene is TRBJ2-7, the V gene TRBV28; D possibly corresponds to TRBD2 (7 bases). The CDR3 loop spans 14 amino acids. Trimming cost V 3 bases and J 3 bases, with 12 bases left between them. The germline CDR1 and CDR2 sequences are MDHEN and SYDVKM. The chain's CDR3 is CASSFSGTSYEQYF. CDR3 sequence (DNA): TGTGCCAGCAGTTTCAGCGGGACAAGCTACGAGCAGTACTTC.

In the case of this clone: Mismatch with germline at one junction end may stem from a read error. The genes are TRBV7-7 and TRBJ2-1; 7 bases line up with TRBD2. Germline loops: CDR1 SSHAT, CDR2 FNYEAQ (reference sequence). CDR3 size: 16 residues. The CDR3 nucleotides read TGTGCTAGCAGCGAAGAGGGAGGGGTAGGGCGGTATGAGCAGTTCTTC. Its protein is CASSEEGGVGRYEQFF.

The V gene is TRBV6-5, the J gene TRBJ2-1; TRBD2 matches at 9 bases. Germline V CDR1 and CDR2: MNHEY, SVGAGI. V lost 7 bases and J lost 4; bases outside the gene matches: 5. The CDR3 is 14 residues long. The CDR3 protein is CASNQAGGYNEQFF. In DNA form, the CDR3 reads TGTGCCAGCAACCAAGCGGGAGGATACAATGAGCAGTTCTTC.

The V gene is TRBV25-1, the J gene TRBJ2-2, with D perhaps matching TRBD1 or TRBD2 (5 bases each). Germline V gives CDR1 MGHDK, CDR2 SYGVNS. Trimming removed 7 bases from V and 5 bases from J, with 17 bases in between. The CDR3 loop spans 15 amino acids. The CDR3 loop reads CASNQKGRGTGELFF. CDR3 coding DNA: TGTGCCAGCAACCAAAAGGGGAGAGGTACCGGGGAGCTGTTTTTT.

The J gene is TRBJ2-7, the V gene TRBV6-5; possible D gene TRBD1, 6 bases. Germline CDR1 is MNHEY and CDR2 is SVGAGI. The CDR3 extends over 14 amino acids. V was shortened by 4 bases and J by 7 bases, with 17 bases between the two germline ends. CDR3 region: CASSSSEGVSEQYF. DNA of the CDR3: TGTGCCAGCAGTTCCTCCGAGGGGGTGTCAGAGCAGTACTTC.

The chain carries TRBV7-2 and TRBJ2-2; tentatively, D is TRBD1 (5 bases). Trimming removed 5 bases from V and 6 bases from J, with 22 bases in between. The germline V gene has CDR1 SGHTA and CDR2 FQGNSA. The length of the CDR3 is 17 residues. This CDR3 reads CASSQSFSAIGAGELFF. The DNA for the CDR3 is TGTGCCAGCAGCCAATCCTTCTCGGCGATAGGGGCCGGGGAGCTGTTTTTT.

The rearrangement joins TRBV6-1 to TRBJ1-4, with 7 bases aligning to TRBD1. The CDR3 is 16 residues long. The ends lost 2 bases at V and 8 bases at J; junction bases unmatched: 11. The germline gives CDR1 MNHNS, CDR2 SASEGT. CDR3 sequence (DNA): TGTGCCAGCAGTGAAAGTATCAGGGGGTACGGGGAAAAACTGTTTTTT. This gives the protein CASSESIRGYGEKLFF.

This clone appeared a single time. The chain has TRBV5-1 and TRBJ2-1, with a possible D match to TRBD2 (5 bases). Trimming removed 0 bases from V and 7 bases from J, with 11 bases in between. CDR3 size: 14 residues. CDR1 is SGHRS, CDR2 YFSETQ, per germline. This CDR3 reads CASSLVRGRNEQFF. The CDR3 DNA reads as TGCGCCAGCAGCTTGGTTCGAGGGCGGAATGAGCAGTTCTTC.

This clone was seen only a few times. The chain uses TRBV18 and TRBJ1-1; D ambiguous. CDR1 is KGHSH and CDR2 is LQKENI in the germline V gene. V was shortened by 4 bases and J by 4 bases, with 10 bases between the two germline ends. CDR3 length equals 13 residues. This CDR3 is CASSQGEGTEAFF. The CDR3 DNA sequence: TGTGCCAGCTCACAGGGCGAGGGCACTGAAGCTTTCTTT. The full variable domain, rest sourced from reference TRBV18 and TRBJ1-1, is NAGVMQNPRHLVRRRGQEARLRCSPMKGHSHVYWYRQLPEEGLKFMVYLQKENIIDESGMPKERFSAEFPKEGPSILRIQQVVRGDSAAYFCASSQGEGTEAFFGQGTRLTVV.

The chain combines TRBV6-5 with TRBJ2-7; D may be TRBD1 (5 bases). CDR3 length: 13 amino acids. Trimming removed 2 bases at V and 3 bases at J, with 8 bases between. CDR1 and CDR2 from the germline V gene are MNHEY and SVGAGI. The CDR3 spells CASSYRQGYEQYF. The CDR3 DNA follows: TGTGCCAGCAGTTACCGGCAGGGCTACGAGCAGTACTTC.

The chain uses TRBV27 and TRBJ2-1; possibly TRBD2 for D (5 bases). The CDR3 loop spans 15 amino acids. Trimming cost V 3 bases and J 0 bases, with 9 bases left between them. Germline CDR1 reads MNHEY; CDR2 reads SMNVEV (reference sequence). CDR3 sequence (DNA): TGTGCCAGCAGTTTTACGGCGGGCTCCTACAATGAGCAGTTCTTC. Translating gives CASSFTAGSYNEQFF.

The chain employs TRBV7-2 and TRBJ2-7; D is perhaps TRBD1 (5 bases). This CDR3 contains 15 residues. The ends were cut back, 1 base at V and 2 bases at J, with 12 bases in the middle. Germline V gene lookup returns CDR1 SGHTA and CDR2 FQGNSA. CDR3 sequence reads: CASSLGQPGTYEQYF. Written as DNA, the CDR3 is TGTGCCAGCAGCTTAGGACAGCCAGGAACCTACGAGCAGTACTTC.

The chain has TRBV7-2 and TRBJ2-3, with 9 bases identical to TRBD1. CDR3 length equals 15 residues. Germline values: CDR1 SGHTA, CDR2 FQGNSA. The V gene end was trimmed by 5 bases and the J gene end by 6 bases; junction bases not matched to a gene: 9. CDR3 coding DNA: TGTGCCAGCAGCGAATCCGGACAGGGGCTCGATACGCAGTATTTT. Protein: CASSESGQGLDTQYF.

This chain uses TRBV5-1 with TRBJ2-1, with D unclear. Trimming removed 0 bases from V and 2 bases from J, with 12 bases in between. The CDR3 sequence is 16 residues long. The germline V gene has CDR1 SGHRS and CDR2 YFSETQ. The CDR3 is CASSLVAGPTYNEQFF. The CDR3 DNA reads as TGCGCCAGCAGCTTGGTAGCCGGGCCGACCTACAATGAGCAGTTCTTC.

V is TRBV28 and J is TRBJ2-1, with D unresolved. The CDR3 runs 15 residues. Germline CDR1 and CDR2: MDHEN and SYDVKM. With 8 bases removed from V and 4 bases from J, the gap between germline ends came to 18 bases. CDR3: CASGGISRLYNEQFF. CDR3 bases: TGTGCCAGCGGTGGGATTTCTAGGCTGTACAATGAGCAGTTCTTC. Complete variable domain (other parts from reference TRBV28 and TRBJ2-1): DVKVTQSSRYLVKRTGEKVFLECVQDMDHENMFWYRQDPGLGLRLIYFSYDVKMKEKGDIPEGYSVSREKKERFSLILESASTNQTSMYLCASGGISRLYNEQFFGPGTRLTVL.

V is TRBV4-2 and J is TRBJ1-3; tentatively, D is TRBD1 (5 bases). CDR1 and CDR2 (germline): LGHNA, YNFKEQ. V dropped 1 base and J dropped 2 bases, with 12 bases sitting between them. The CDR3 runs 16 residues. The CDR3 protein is CASSQGGDIAGNTIYF. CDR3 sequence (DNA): TGTGCCAGCAGCCAAGGGGGGGATATCGCTGGAAACACCATATATTTT.

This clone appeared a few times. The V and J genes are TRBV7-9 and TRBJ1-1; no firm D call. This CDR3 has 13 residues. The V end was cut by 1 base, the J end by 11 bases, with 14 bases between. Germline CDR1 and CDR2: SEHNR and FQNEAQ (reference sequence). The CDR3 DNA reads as TGTGCCAGCAGCTTAGAATCCCAGACGAAGGCTTTCTTT. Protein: CASSLESQTKAFF. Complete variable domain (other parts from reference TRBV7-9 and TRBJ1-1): DTGVSQNPRHKITKRGQNVTFRCDPISEHNRLYWYRQTLGQGPEFLTYFQNEAQLEKSRLLSDRFSAERPKGSFSTLEIQRTEQGDSAMYLCASSLESQTKAFFGQGTRLTVV.

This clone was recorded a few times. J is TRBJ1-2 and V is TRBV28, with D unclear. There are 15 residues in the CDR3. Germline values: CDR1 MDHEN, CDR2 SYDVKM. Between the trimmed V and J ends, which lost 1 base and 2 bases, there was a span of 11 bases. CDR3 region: CASSLSSSGNYGYTF. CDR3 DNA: TGTGCCAGCAGTTTATCATCTTCTGGAAACTATGGCTACACCTTC.

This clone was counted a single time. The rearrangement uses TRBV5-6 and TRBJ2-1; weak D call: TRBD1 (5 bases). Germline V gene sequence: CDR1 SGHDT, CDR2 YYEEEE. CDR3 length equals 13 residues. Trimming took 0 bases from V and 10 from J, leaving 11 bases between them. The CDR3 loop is CASSLGQRREQFF. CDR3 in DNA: TGTGCCAGCAGCTTGGGACAGAGGAGAGAGCAGTTCTTC.

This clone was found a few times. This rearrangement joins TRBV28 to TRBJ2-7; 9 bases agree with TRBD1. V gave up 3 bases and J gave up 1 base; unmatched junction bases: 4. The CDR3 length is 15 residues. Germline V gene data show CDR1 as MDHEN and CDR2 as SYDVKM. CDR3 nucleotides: TGTGCCAGCAGTTTCGGGACAGGGTATTCCTACGAGCAGTACTTC. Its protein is CASSFGTGYSYEQYF.